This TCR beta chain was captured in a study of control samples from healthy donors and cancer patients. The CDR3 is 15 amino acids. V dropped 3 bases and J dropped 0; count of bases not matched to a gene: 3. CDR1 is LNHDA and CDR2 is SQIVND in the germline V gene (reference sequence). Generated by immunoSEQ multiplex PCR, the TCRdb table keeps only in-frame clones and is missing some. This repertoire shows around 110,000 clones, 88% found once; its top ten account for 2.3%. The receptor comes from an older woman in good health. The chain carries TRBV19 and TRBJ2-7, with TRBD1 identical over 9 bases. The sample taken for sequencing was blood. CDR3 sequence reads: CASSIGTGISYEQYF. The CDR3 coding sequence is TGTGCCAGTAGTATCGGGACAGGGATCTCCTACGAGCAGTACTTC.